Listed below are T cell receptor beta chains from one sample, sequenced in a study of CD8+ T cells in alopecia areata. Only in-frame clones appear in the TCRdb table, and some are missing; sequencing was by immunoSEQ multiplex PCR. This repertoire shows roughly 60,000 clones, around 42% found once; its top ten account for roughly 22%. Here the sequenced sample was CD8+ T cells sorted from blood, taken around week 36, from a patient treated with tofacitinib. The receptors derive from a human donor with alopecia areata. CDR3s include the opening cysteine and the closing phenylalanine or tryptophan. D genes are given only for firm matches. Rows may omit the clone size; those that give it use once, few, many or a size class.

size: NA
V: TRBV4-1
J: TRBJ2-5
D: TRBD2
CDR3: CASSPQLAGVVLQTQYF
DNA: TGCGCCAGCAGCCCACAGCTAGCGGGAGTAGTCCTGCAGACCCAGTACTTC

size: NA
V: TRBV5-4
J: TRBJ2-2
D: TRBD2
CDR3: CASSSEREVNTGELFF
DNA: TGTGCCAGCAGCTCCGAGCGGGAGGTAAACACCGGGGAGCTGTTTTTT

size: NA
V: TRBV18
J: TRBJ1-1
D: NA
CDR3: CASSAGGLVTEAFF
DNA: TGTGCCAGCTCCGCAGGAGGGCTGGTGACTGAAGCTTTCTTT

size: NA
V: TRBV28
J: TRBJ2-2
D: NA
CDR3: CASSKTGQYTGELFF
DNA: TGTGCCAGCAGTAAAACAGGGCAGTACACCGGGGAGCTGTTTTTT

size: NA
V: TRBV6-5
J: TRBJ1-2
D: NA
CDR3: CASRNSYGYTF
DNA: TGTGCCAGCAGAAATAGCTATGGCTACACCTTC

size: NA
V: TRBV7-2
J: TRBJ2-2
D: NA
CDR3: CASTDRRRGGTGELFF
DNA: TGTGCCAGCACCGATAGGAGGAGGGGTGGAACCGGGGAGCTGTTTTTT

size: once
V: TRBV6-5
J: TRBJ2-1
D: NA
CDR3: CASSPASFYNEQFF
DNA: TGTGCCAGCAGCCCCGCTAGTTTCTACAATGAGCAGTTCTTC

size: few
V: TRBV2
J: TRBJ2-4
D: TRBD2
CDR3: CASSEGSGRDPENIQYF
DNA: TGTGCCAGCAGTGAAGGCAGCGGGAGGGACCCGGAAAACATTCAGTACTTC

size: NA
V: TRBV23-1
J: TRBJ2-3
D: NA
CDR3: CASSPGPTDTQYF
DNA: TGCGCCAGCAGCCCCGGTCCCACAGATACGCAGTATTTT

size: NA
V: TRBV5-6
J: TRBJ2-1
D: TRBD1
CDR3: CASSLGGQAYNEQFF
DNA: TGTGCCAGCAGCTTGGGGGGACAGGCCTACAATGAGCAGTTCTTC

size: few
V: TRBV29-1
J: TRBJ1-1
D: NA
CDR3: CSVEPAEEAFF
DNA: TGCAGCGTTGAACCGGCAGAAGAAGCTTTCTTT

size: NA
V: TRBV4-2
J: TRBJ2-1
D: NA
CDR3: CASSREVMDEQFF
DNA: TGTGCCAGCAGCCGGGAGGTTATGGATGAGCAGTTCTTC

size: few
V: TRBV29-1
J: TRBJ2-7
D: NA
CDR3: CSVTTGSEQYF
DNA: TGCAGCGTTACGACGGGATCCGAGCAGTACTTC

size: few
V: TRBV27
J: TRBJ2-7
D: TRBD1
CDR3: CASSLFGQGGVEQYF
DNA: TGTGCCAGCAGTTTATTCGGACAGGGGGGCGTCGAGCAGTACTTC

size: NA
V: TRBV7-9
J: TRBJ1-1
D: NA
CDR3: CASSPPTSTEAFF
DNA: TGTGCCAGCAGCCCGCCCACCTCCACTGAAGCTTTCTTT

size: few
V: TRBV7-2
J: TRBJ2-3
D: TRBD1
CDR3: CASSSRDRHTDTQYF
DNA: TGTGCCAGCAGCTCCCGGGACAGACACACAGATACGCAGTATTTT

size: many
V: TRBV4-1
J: TRBJ2-7
D: NA
CDR3: CASSQVRDTYEQYF
DNA: TGCGCCAGCAGCCAAGTAAGGGACACCTACGAGCAGTACTTC

size: NA
V: TRBV5-5
J: TRBJ2-5
D: TRBD2
CDR3: CASSSSTGTKETQYF
DNA: TGTGCCAGCAGCTCAAGTACTGGGACTAAAGAGACCCAGTACTTC

size: NA
V: TRBV6-1
J: TRBJ2-7
D: NA
CDR3: CASSETGSSYEQYF
DNA: TGTGCCAGCAGTGAGACAGGAAGCTCCTACGAGCAGTACTTC

size: once
V: TRBV4-1
J: TRBJ1-1
D: NA
CDR3: CASSQEGMGSPEAFF
DNA: TGCGCCAGCAGCCAAGAAGGGATGGGGAGCCCTGAAGCTTTCTTT

size: few
V: TRBV7-9
J: TRBJ2-7
D: TRBD1
CDR3: CASSGGRDRVSYEQYF
DNA: TGTGCCAGCAGTGGGGGCCGAGACAGGGTCTCCTACGAGCAGTACTTC

size: NA
V: TRBV18
J: TRBJ2-3
D: NA
CDR3: CASSPRFVSQRSDTQYF
DNA: TGTGCCAGCTCACCTAGGTTTGTGTCCCAGCGGTCGGATACGCAGTATTTT

size: once
V: TRBV30
J: TRBJ2-7
D: NA
CDR3: CAWSLNGTLRRTEQYF
DNA: TGTGCCTGGAGTCTTAACGGGACTCTACGGAGGACCGAGCAGTACTTC

size: NA
V: TRBV7-2
J: TRBJ2-7
D: NA
CDR3: CASSLAFGEQYF
DNA: TGTGCCAGCAGCTTAGCTTTCGGCGAGCAGTACTTC

size: NA
V: TRBV6-5
J: TRBJ2-2
D: NA
CDR3: CASSWGGELFF
DNA: TGTGCCAGCAGTTGGGGAGGGGAGCTGTTTTTT

size: few
V: TRBV14
J: TRBJ2-7
D: TRBD1
CDR3: CASSPGQASYEQYF
DNA: TGTGCCAGCAGCCCGGGACAGGCGTCCTACGAGCAGTACTTC

size: few
V: TRBV29-1
J: TRBJ1-1
D: NA
CDR3: CSVEDFSENTEAFF
DNA: TGCAGCGTTGAAGATTTTTCCGAGAACACTGAAGCTTTCTTT

size: NA
V: TRBV27
J: TRBJ2-3
D: NA
CDR3: CASSLLGPEPTDTQYF
DNA: TGTGCCAGCAGTTTATTAGGCCCGGAGCCCACAGATACGCAGTATTTT

size: NA
V: TRBV30
J: TRBJ1-5
D: NA
CDR3: CAWSAEGGGSQHF
DNA: TGTGCCTGGAGCGCCGAGGGGGGGGGCTCCCAGCATTTT

size: NA
V: TRBV21-1
J: TRBJ2-5
D: NA
CDR3: CASSQPDRVETQYF
DNA: TGTGCCAGCAGCCAACCGGACAGGGTCGAGACCCAGTACTTC

size: NA
V: TRBV15
J: TRBJ2-3
D: TRBD2
CDR3: CATSRDLSSGVTDTQYF
DNA: TGTGCCACCAGCAGAGATCTTTCTAGCGGGGTCACAGATACGCAGTATTTT

size: NA
V: TRBV15
J: TRBJ2-2
D: TRBD2
CDR3: CATSREREAHGELFF
DNA: TGTGCCACCAGCAGAGAGCGGGAGGCCCACGGGGAGCTGTTTTTT

size: NA
V: TRBV7-9
J: TRBJ1-2
D: NA
CDR3: CASSPEGGSGYTF
DNA: TGTGCCAGCAGCCCAGAGGGGGGTAGTGGCTACACCTTC

size: few
V: TRBV23-1
J: TRBJ1-5
D: NA
CDR3: CASSSPTGTSNQPQHF
DNA: TGCGCCAGCAGTTCCCCGACAGGTACTAGCAATCAGCCCCAGCATTTT

size: NA
V: TRBV30
J: TRBJ2-2
D: NA
CDR3: CAWSETGGELFF
DNA: TGTGCCTGGAGTGAAACAGGCGGGGAGCTGTTTTTT

size: NA
V: TRBV27
J: TRBJ1-2
D: TRBD1
CDR3: CASSLSPGTGDGYTF
DNA: TGTGCCAGCAGTTTATCACCTGGGACAGGGGACGGCTACACCTTC

size: NA
V: TRBV2
J: TRBJ2-1
D: TRBD2
CDR3: CASRGLAASYNEQFF
DNA: TGTGCCAGCAGAGGACTAGCGGCCTCCTACAATGAGCAGTTCTTC

size: once
V: TRBV7-9
J: TRBJ2-5
D: TRBD2
CDR3: CASSPGGPQYF
DNA: TGTGCCAGCAGTCCGGGGGGGCCCCAGTACTTC

size: NA
V: TRBV29-1
J: TRBJ1-1
D: NA
CDR3: CSAHSGVAFF
DNA: TGCAGCGCTCACTCAGGGGTAGCTTTCTTT

size: few
V: TRBV29-1
J: TRBJ2-7
D: TRBD2
CDR3: CSAHSGQTYEQYF
DNA: TGCAGCGCTCATAGCGGGCAAACCTACGAGCAGTACTTC

size: NA
V: TRBV6-1
J: TRBJ2-1
D: TRBD2
CDR3: CASSEAMTSDNEQFF
DNA: TGTGCCAGCAGTGAAGCGATGACTAGCGACAATGAGCAGTTCTTC

size: few
V: TRBV4-2
J: TRBJ2-5
D: TRBD2
CDR3: CASSQEPPGLAGGKWTQYF
DNA: TGTGCCAGCAGCCAAGAACCCCCGGGACTAGCGGGAGGGAAGTGGACCCAGTACTTC

size: few
V: TRBV4-3
J: TRBJ2-1
D: TRBD2
CDR3: CASSQEGSGRSGNEQFF
DNA: TGCGCCAGCAGCCAAGAGGGTAGCGGGAGGTCTGGGAATGAGCAGTTCTTC

size: NA
V: TRBV19
J: TRBJ2-2
D: NA
CDR3: CASMPGTPVLFF
DNA: TGTGCCAGTATGCCCGGGACGCCGGTGCTGTTTTTT

size: NA
V: TRBV9
J: TRBJ2-2
D: NA
CDR3: CASSVDGGYTGELFF
DNA: TGTGCCAGCAGCGTAGACGGCGGTTACACCGGGGAGCTGTTTTTT

size: NA
V: TRBV29-1
J: TRBJ1-1
D: TRBD1
CDR3: CSVEDVDRGPEAFF
DNA: TGCAGCGTTGAAGATGTGGACAGGGGCCCTGAAGCTTTCTTT